There are many counts of the clone carrying this TCR beta chain. TCRdb itself ran the RT-PCR reads through MiXCR, one entry per CDR3 protein. Of 650,000 to 800,000 distinct CDR3 sequences detected, 14% appear once; the ten largest clones hold roughly 4%. Trimming took off 4 bases at V and 0 bases at J, with 8 bases between the two ends. This CDR3 region has 15 residues. Germline V CDR1 and CDR2: SGHRS, YFSETQ. This rearrangement joins TRBV5-1 to TRBJ1-6; no clear D. The TCR sequence derives from a female donor in good health, serving as a healthy control. The sequenced material came from memory CD4+ T cells from blood. The CDR3 loop is CASSPRSSYNSPLHF. In DNA, the CDR3 is TGCGCCAGCAGCCCCAGGAGCTCCTATAATTCACCCCTCCACTTT.